This passage covers 10 T cell receptor beta chains from one sample sequenced in a study of spatial heterogeneity in lung cancer. Which antigens these TCRs recognize remains unknown. MiXCR, run by TCRdb on the 5' RACE reads, gives a single entry per CDR3 protein. The sample lists several thousand distinct CDR3 sequences, around 11% seen once, with roughly 28% in the top ten. Time point here: sample taken at primary tumor resection. General study findings and limits: Tumors with more nonsynonymous mutations had more expanded intratumoral alpha and beta TCRs.

The specimen was lung tumor tissue, collected at surgery. The receptors shown here come from a male donor with early-stage non-small cell lung cancer.

In this sample, this clonotype turned up many times. The J gene is TRBJ1-6, the V gene TRBV6-5; possibly TRBD1 for D (5 bases). Germline CDR1 MNHEY, CDR2 SVGAGI. V was trimmed by 6 bases and J by 5 bases, leaving 20 bases between them. This CDR3 has 17 amino acids. The CDR3 loop is CASRPLSGSGDNSPLHF. The CDR3 DNA follows: TGTGCCAGCAGGCCATTATCAGGGAGCGGGGATAATTCACCCCTCCACTTT.

The table lists this clonotype with many counts. V is TRBV11-2 and J is TRBJ2-3; D gene unclear. V was shortened by 5 bases and J by 4 bases, with 16 bases between the two germline ends. CDR3 length: 15 residues. Germline CDR1 is SGHAT and CDR2 is FQNNGV. For the CDR3, the DNA is TGTGCCAGCAGCCAAGGTACTTCCCCTGCAGATACGCAGTATTTT. Its translation is CASSQGTSPADTQYF.

This clonotype is medium-sized by share. V usage is TRBV6-2 or TRBV6-3 and J usage is TRBJ2-7; 8 bases agree with TRBD1. This CDR3 spans 12 amino acids. Unmatched junction bases numbered 0, after V lost 5 bases and J lost 3 bases. Germline CDR1 is MNHEY and CDR2 is SVGEGT. The chain's CDR3 is CASSGQGYEQYF. The CDR3 nucleotides are TGTGCCAGCAGTGGACAGGGCTACGAGCAGTACTTC.

By proportion, this clonotype is medium-sized. This sequence joins TRBV29-1 and TRBJ2-7; D is ambiguous. CDR1 is SQVTM and CDR2 is ANQGSEA in the germline V gene. The CDR3 loop spans 11 amino acids. Trimming took 6 bases from V and 2 from J, leaving 8 bases between them. CDR3 nucleotides: TGCAGCGTCATAGGGACCTACGAGCAGTACTTC. Translation: CSVIGTYEQYF.

This clonotype is labeled as medium-sized. The J gene is TRBJ1-3, the V gene TRBV5-1, with 9 bases that match TRBD1. The CDR3 has 17 amino acids. Trimming took 4 bases from V and 2 from J; bases not matched to a gene: 10. The germline CDR1 and CDR2 sequences are SGHRS and YFSETQ. This CDR3 is CASSLNPGQGTGNTIYF. The CDR3 DNA reads as TGCGCCAGCAGCCTGAATCCGGGACAGGGAACTGGAAACACCATATATTTT.

This clonotype is labeled as large. The gene calls are TRBV7-2 and TRBJ1-5, with TRBD1 matching 8 bases. CDR3 length: 14 amino acids. From germline, CDR1 is SGHTA and CDR2 FQGNSA. Germline trimming cut 5 bases from V and 5 bases from J; bases unmatched to any gene: 5. Written as DNA, the CDR3 is TGTGCCAGCAGCGGTTCAGGGGGCGATCAGCCCCAGCATTTT. Translating gives CASSGSGGDQPQHF.

Many counts were recorded for this clonotype. CDR3 in DNA: TGTGCCAGCAGCTTTGAAAGCGGGAGAGGGGCAGATACGCAGTATTTT. Protein sequence: CASSFESGRGADTQYF. The chain combines TRBV5-4 with TRBJ2-3, with 8 positions matching TRBD2. With V trimmed by 2 bases and J by 4 bases, 9 bases remained unmatched. The CDR3 has 16 residues. Germline V CDR1 and CDR2: SGHNT, YYREEE (reference sequence). Full variable domain (rest looked up from reference TRBV5-4 and TRBJ2-3): ETGVTQSPTHLIKTRGQQVTLRCSSQSGHNTVSWYQQALGQGPQFIFQYYREEENGRGNFPPRFSGLQFPNYSSELNVNALELDDSALYLCASSFESGRGADTQYFGPGTRLTVL.

This clonotype was seen at least ten times. The CDR3 here is CASSLPGIYEQYF. As DNA, the CDR3 is TGTGCCAGCAGCTTGCCAGGTATCTACGAGCAGTACTTC. The chain carries TRBV5-5 and TRBJ2-7; D is unresolved. There are 13 residues in the CDR3. The germline V and J ends were trimmed by 1 base and 3 bases, with 8 bases remaining between them. The germline V gene encodes CDR1 SGHKS and CDR2 YYEKEE (reference sequence).

The rearrangement links TRBV7-2 to TRBJ2-3; D may match TRBD1 or TRBD2 (5 bases each). The germline V gene encodes CDR1 SGHTA and CDR2 FQGNSA. The CDR3 sequence is 12 residues long. V was trimmed by 1 base and J by 13 bases, leaving 12 bases between them. This chain's CDR3 is CASSLGGIAEYF. The CDR3 DNA sequence: TGTGCCAGCAGCTTAGGGGGGATCGCGGAGTATTTT.

This clonotype was detected many times. The chain couples TRBV25-1 to TRBJ1-5, with D unclear. Germline CDR1 is MGHDK and CDR2 is SYGVNS. Trimming shortened V by 4 bases and J by 4 bases, and 8 bases separated the two germline ends. This CDR3 region has 13 residues. CDR3 amino acids: CASSGGYNQPQHF. CDR3 bases: TGTGCCAGCAGTGGAGGGTATAATCAGCCCCAGCATTTT.